This T cell receptor beta chain was sequenced for a study of regulatory T cells in long-lasting Graves disease. For the study at large: Antithyroid drugs had been taken under 3 months by newly diagnosed Graves' patients. Study results and caveats: Persistent cases of Graves' showed reduced TCR diversity relative to newly diagnosed patients.

Specified time point: newly diagnosed GD, antithyroid drugs for less than 3 months. Following extraction of RNA from PBMCs, that RNA was used to make the TCR library. Arm-PCR with iRepertoire HTBI primers amplified the CDR3 regions for these TCR beta libraries. Via MiXCR, TCRdb re-called the multiplex PCR reads, giving one row per CDR3 protein. The sample shows 400,000 to 500,000 distinct CDR3 sequences, less than 15% of them seen only once. The CDR3 covers 15 residues. Germline CDR1 reads MNHNS; CDR2 reads SASEGT. V lost 8 bases to trimming and J lost 4 bases; unmatched junction nucleotides: 10. This clonotype was recorded a few times. The target antigen is unknown. These sequences were also reported in another study, on T cells in Graves' hyperthyroidism and ophthalmopathy.

The sample was peripheral blood mononuclear cells (PBMCs), taken at new diagnosis, from a patient treated with antithyroid drugs. The sequence came from a woman in her forties or fifties with Graves disease. V and J are TRBV6-1 and TRBJ2-1; 8 bases are a match to TRBD2. CDR3 DNA: TGTGCCAGCCGTCGGGGGGGGACTACGTACAATGAGCAGTTCTTC. This sequence encodes CASRRGGTTYNEQFF.